This is a list of T cell receptor beta chains from one sample in a study of T cell repertoires in cytomegalovirus infection. Their specific antigens are unknown. TCRdb re-analysed the reads in MiXCR, keeping a single row per CDR3 protein. The sample consists of a few hundred thousand distinct CDR3 sequences, around two fifths of them appearing once. The material sequenced was cultured PBMCs, taken from culture after CMV antigen stimulation. Receptor source: a human donor in good health (CMV status not recorded). Some clones in this sample may be carry-over from other donors' samples. Both conserved end residues are trimmed from each CDR3. Only part of the rows carry a size: once, few, many, or a class if the clone is expanded.

>TRBJ2-2|TRBV7-9|-
ASSSVSGANTGELF
>TRBJ1-6|TRBV19|few
ASRGQGASPLH
>TRBJ1-5|TRBV11-2|-
ASSPEAADQPQH
>TRBJ2-3|TRBV27|few
ASSSTGVPPYSSTDTQY
>TRBJ2-6|TRBV7-6|few
ASSSLRGGANVLT
>TRBJ1-2|TRBV7-2|many
ASTHGPGGGYT
>TRBJ1-2|TRBV19|few
ASSQVNHGYGYT
>TRBJ2-3|TRBV11-2|-
ATKIAGRGSDTQY
>TRBJ2-1|TRBV10-3|-
AISEWGGTGGEQF
>TRBJ2-5|TRBV20-1|-
SASSQTGRETQY
>TRBJ1-4|TRBV7-4|once
ASSPDLANEKLF
>TRBJ2-2|TRBV7-6|many
ASSLPSGGAPGTGELF
>TRBJ2-1|TRBV6-2/TRBV6-3|-
ASSPINRENEQF
>TRBJ2-7|TRBV10-3|-
AIGRRKGRGFNPFYEQY
>TRBJ2-3|TRBV5-1|-
ASSLGIGGSTDTQY
>TRBJ1-2|TRBV7-2|many
ASSPQRGGEGYT
>TRBJ1-1|TRBV28|-
ASSPTRTVVRNTEAF
>TRBJ2-2|TRBV5-4|few
ASSLGSPNTGELF
>TRBJ2-2|TRBV10-3|few
AIGDGTGELF
>TRBJ2-7|TRBV7-9|few
ASSLTGETYEQY
>TRBJ2-7|TRBV6-2/TRBV6-3|-
ASSYTYYEQY
>TRBJ2-1|TRBV4-1|-
ASSQEPGGPGDEQF
>TRBJ2-3|TRBV19|-
ASSIDLGGALTDTQY
>TRBJ2-4|TRBV7-2|few
ASSLGRGRGKNIQY
>TRBJ2-5|TRBV7-2|many
ASSSSLAGGQETQY
>TRBJ1-5|TRBV2|-
ASSGGGGGPQH
>TRBJ2-3|TRBV7-9|-
ASSFSTSTDTQY
>TRBJ2-1|TRBV27|-
ASSPSVLAGAGEQF
>TRBJ2-1|TRBV5-4|few
ASRATGDPYNEQF
>TRBJ2-1|TRBV7-2|-
ASSTGSTREEQF
>TRBJ1-1|TRBV14|few
ASSQDRQYTEAF
>TRBJ1-3|TRBV30|-
AWSVGLSGNTIY
>TRBJ2-4|TRBV7-8|few
ASRRGTSGDIQY
>TRBJ1-1|TRBV27|-
ASSLRGGRTNTEAF
>TRBJ2-3|TRBV7-9|-
ASSPWTSGGSTDTQY
>TRBJ2-1|TRBV6-1|few
ASSERRTQGDEQF
>TRBJ2-3|TRBV2|few
ASRALGGFTDTQY
>TRBJ1-1|TRBV5-4|-
ASSQSVMNTEAF
>TRBJ2-5|TRBV2|-
ASSEENQETQY
>TRBJ1-1|TRBV7-2|few
ASSYDRGSAEAF
>TRBJ1-1|TRBV7-8|-
ASSLGLNDEAF
>TRBJ2-5|TRBV14|-
ASSQVAGAPGTQY
>TRBJ2-2|TRBV7-6|few
ASSLEGTVGELF
>TRBJ2-3|TRBV7-2|few
ATHGGTDTQY
>TRBJ2-1|TRBV7-9|-
ARGQGAGNNEQF